This TCR beta chain was identified in a study of identifying expanded T cells in peripheral blood. Produced via immunoSEQ multiplex PCR; TCRdb's table is partial and in-frame only. The repertoire includes 100,000 to 150,000 clones, more than 75% of them detected once, and 2.5% to 4% sits in the top ten. Study-level findings and limits: Differentially abundant clones: 0.95 to 1.5 between replicates, 16.4 at approximately 14 days, 18 to 20 at four. Variance in clone template counts between approximately two-week samples significantly increased with total template count across all healthy donors.

From germline, CDR1 is SGHRS and CDR2 YFSETQ. Trimming took off 4 bases at V and 1 base at J, with 11 bases between the two ends. There are 14 residues in the CDR3. Collection occurred without any documented infections or immune events in donors. As to this clone: The antigen is unknown. In the same sample, other DNA sequences code for this CDR3.

The sequenced sample consisted of blood. This receptor was obtained from a person aged 18 to 75 in good health. The chain couples TRBV5-1 to TRBJ1-1, with a possible D match to TRBD1 (5 bases). The CDR3 DNA reads as TGCGCCAGCAGCCCCGGGGGGAGGAACACTGAAGCTTTCTTT. It translates to CASSPGGRNTEAFF.